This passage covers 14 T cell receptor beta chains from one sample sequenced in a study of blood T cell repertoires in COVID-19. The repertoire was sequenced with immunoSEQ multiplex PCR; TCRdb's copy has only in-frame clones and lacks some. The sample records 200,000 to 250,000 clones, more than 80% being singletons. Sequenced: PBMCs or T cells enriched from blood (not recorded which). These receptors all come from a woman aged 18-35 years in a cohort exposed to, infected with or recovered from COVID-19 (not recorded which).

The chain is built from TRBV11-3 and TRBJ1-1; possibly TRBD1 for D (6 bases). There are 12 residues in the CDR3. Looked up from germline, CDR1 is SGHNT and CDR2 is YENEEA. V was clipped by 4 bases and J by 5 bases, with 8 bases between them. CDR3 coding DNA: TGTGCCAGCAGCTCTCAGGGGACTGAAGCTTTCTTT. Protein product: CASSSQGTEAFF.

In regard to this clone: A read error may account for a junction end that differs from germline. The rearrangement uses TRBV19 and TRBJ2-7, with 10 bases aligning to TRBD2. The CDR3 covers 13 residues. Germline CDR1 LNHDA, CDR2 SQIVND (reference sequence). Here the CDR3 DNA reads TGTGCCAGTAGTATAGATAACAGCGGGAGGGCCTTGTTC. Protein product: CASSIDNSGRALF.

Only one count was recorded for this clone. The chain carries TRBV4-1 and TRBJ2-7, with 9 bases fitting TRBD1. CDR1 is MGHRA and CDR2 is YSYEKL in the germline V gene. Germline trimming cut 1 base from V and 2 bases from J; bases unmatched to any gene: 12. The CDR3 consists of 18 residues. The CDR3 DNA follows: TGCGCCAGCAGCCAAGGTACAGGGGGCGTCAGTTTCCCCTACGAGCAGTACTTC. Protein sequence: CASSQGTGGVSFPYEQYF.

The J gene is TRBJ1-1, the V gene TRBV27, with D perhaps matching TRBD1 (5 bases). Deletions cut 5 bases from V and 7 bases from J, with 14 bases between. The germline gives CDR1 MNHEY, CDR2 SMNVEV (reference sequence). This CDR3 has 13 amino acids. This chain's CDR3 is CASSPTAGGEAFF. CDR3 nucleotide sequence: TGTGCCAGCAGTCCAACAGCGGGGGGTGAAGCTTTCTTT.

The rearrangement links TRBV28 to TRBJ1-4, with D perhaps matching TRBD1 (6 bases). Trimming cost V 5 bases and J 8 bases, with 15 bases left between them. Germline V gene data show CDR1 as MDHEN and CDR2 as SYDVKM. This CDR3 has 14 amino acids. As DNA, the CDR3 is TGTGCCAGCAGTGTGACAGGACCCCGCGAAAAACTGTTTTTT. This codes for CASSVTGPREKLFF. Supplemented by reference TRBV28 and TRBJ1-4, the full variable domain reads DVKVTQSSRYLVKRTGEKVFLECVQDMDHENMFWYRQDPGLGLRLIYFSYDVKMKEKGDIPEGYSVSREKKERFSLILESASTNQTSMYLCASSVTGPREKLFFGSGTQLSVL.

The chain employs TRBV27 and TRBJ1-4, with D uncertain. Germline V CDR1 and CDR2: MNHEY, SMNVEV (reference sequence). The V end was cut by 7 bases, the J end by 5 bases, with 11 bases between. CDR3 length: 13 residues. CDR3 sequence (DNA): TGTGCCAGCACCCCGGGAGGGAATGAAAAACTGTTTTTT. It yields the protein CASTPGGNEKLFF.

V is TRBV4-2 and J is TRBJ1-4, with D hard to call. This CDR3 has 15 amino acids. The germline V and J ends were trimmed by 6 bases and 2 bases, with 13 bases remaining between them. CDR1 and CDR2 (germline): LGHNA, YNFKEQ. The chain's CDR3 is CASSVPRGTNEKLFF. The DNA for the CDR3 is TGTGCCAGCAGTGTCCCGCGCGGGACTAATGAAAAACTGTTTTTT.

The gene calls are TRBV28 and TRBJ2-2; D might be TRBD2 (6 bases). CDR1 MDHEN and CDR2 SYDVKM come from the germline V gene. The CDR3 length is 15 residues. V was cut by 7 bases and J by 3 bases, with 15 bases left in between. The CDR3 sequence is CASTSGGTHTGELFF. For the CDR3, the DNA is TGTGCCAGCACCTCTGGAGGGACCCACACCGGGGAGCTGTTTTTT. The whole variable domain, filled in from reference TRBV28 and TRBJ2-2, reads DVKVTQSSRYLVKRTGEKVFLECVQDMDHENMFWYRQDPGLGLRLIYFSYDVKMKEKGDIPEGYSVSREKKERFSLILESASTNQTSMYLCASTSGGTHTGELFFGEGSRLTVL.

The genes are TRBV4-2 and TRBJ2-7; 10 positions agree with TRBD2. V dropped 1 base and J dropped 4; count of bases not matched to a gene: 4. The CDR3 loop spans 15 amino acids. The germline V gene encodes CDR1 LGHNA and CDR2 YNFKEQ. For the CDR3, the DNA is TGTGCCAGCAGCCAAGTGGCTAGCGGGAGTTACGAGCAGTACTTC. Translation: CASSQVASGSYEQYF.

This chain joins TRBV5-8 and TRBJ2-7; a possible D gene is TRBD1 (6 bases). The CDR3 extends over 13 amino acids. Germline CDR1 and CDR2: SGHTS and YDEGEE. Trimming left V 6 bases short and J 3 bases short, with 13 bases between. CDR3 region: CASTIGGSYEQYF. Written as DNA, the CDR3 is TGTGCCAGCACCATTGGGGGCAGCTACGAGCAGTACTTC. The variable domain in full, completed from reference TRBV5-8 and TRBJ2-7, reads EAGVTQSPTHLIKTRGQQATLRCSPISGHTSVYWYQQALGLGLQFLLWYDEGEERNRGNFPPRFSGRQFPNYSSELNVNALELEDSALYLCASTIGGSYEQYFGPGTRLTVT.

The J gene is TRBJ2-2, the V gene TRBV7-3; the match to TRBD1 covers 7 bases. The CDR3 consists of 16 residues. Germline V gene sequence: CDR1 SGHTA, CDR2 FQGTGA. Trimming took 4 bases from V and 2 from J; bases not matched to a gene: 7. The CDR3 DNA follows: TGTGCCAGCAGCTCCCAGGGGACAGCAAACACCGGGGAGCTGTTTTTT. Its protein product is CASSSQGTANTGELFF.

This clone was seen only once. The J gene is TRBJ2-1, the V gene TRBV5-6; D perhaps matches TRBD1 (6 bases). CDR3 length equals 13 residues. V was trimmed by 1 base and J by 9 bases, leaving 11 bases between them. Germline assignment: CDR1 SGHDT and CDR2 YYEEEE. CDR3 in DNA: TGTGCCAGCAGCTTGACAGGGAGTACTGAGCAGTTCTTC. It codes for CASSLTGSTEQFF.

The CDR3 nucleotides read TGTGCCAGCAGTCAGGACAGATATAATTCACCCCTCCACTTT. Protein product: CASSQDRYNSPLHF. The chain joins TRBV27 to TRBJ1-6; the D gene is possibly TRBD1 (6 bases). Germline lookup yields CDR1 MNHEY and CDR2 SMNVEV (reference sequence). V gave up 5 bases and J gave up 4 bases, with 9 bases separating them. The CDR3 extends over 14 amino acids.

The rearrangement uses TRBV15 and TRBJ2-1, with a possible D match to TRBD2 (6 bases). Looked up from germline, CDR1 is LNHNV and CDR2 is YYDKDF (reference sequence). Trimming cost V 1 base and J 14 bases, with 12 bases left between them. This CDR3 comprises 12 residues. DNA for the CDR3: TGTGCCACCAGCAGAGGGGAGGCCCTGAAGTTCTTC. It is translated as CATSRGEALKFF.